The clone carrying this T cell receptor beta chain was observed many times. Its ends do not fully match the called genes, so a read error is possible. Naive CD8 library inputs spanned roughly 20,000 to 1,100,000 sorted cells and 10%, 30% or 50% RNA. This entry belongs to a study of molecular identifiers for immune sequencing clone quantification. With listed TCR primers and previously described methods, bulk TCR libraries were prepared. TCRdb re-called the PCR reads with MiXCR, one entry per CDR3 protein. The table shows about half a million distinct CDR3 sequences, with roughly 26% occurring only once. The germline CDR1 and CDR2 sequences are MNHEY and SVGAGI. CDR3 length: 13 residues.

The genes are TRBV6-5 and TRBJ2-1, with D hard to call. Specimen: naive CD8+ T cells from blood, with Jurkat cell RNA spiked in. Subset noted: FACS-sorted CD8+CD4-CCR7+CD45RA+ naive T cells. The TCR was taken from a human donor in good health. Some libraries in this study had Jurkat cell RNA spiked in. This CDR3 is CASSYMGYSEQFF. DNA for the CDR3: TGTGCCAGCAGTTACATGGGGTACAGTGAGCAGTTCTTC.